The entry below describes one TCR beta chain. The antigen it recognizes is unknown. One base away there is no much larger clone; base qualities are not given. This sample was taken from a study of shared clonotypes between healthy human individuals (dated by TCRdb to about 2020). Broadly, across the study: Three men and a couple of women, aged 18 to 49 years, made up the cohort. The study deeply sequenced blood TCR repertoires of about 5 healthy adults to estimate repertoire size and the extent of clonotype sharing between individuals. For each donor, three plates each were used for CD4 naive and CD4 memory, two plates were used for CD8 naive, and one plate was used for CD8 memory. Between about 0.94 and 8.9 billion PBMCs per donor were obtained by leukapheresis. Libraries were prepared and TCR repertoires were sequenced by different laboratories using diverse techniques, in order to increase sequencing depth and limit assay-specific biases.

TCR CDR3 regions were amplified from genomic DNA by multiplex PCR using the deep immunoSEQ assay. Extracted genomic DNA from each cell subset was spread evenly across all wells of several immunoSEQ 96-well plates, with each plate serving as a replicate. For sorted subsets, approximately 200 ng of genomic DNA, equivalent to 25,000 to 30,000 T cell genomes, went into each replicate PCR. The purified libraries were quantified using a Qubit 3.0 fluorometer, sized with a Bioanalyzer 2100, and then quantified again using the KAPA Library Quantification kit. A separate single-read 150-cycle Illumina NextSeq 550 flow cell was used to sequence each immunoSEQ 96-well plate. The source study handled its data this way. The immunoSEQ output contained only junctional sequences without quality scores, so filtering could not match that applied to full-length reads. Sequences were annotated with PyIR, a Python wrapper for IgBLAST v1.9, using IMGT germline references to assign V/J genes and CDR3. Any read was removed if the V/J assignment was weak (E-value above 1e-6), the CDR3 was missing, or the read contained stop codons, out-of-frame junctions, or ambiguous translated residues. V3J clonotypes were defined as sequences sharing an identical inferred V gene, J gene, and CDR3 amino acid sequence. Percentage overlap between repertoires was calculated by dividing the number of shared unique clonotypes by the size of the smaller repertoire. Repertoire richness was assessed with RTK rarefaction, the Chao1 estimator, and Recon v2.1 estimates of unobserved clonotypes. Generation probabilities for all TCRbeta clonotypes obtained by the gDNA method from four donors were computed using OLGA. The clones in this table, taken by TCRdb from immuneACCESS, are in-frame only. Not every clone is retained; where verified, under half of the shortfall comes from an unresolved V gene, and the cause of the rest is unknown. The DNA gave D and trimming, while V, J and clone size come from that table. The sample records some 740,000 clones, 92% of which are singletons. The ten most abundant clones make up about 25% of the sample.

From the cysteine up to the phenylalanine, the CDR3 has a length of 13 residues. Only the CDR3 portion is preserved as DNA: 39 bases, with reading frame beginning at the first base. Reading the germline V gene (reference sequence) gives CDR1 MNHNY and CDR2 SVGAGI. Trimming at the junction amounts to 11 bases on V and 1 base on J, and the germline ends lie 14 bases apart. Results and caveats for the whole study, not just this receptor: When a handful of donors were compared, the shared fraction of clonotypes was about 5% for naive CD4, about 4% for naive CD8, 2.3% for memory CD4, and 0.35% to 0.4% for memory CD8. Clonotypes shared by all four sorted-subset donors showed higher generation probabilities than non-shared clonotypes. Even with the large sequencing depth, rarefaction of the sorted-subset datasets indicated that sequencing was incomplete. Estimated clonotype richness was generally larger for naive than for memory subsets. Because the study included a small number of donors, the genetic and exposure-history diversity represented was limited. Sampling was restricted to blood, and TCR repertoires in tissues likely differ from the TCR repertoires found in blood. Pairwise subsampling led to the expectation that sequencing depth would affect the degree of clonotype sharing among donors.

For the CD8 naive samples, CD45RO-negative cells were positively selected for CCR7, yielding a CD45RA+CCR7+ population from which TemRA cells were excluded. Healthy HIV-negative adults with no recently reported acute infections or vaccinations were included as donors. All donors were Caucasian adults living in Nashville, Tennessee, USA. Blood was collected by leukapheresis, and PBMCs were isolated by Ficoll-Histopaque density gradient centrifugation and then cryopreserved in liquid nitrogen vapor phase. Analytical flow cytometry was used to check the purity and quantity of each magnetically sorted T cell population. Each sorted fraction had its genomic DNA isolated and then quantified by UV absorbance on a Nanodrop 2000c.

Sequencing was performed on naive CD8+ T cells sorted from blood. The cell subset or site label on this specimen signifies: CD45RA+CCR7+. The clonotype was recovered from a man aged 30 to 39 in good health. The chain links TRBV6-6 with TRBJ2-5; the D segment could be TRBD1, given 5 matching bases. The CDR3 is CAARQRSQETQYF. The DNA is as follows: TGTGCCGCACGACAGAGAAGCCAAGAGACCCAGTACTTC.